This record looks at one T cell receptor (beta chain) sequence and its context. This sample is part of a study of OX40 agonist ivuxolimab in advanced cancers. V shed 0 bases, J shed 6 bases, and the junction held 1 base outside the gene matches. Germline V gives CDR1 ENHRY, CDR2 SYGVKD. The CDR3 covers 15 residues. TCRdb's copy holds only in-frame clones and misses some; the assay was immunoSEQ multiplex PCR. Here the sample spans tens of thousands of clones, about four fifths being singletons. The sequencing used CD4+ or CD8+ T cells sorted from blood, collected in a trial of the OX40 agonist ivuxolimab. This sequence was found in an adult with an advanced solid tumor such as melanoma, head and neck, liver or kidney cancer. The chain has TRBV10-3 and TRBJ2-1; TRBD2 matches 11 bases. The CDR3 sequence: CAISESGLAVNEQFF. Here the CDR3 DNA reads TGTGCCATCAGTGAGTCGGGACTAGCGGTCAATGAGCAGTTCTTC.